The following is a T cell receptor (beta chain) sequence with its context. Its antigen is not identified. A multiplex PCR was run with 60 Vbeta primers and 13 Jbeta primers. Original methodology: There were tens of millions of unique TCR beta chains by a later count, and approximately 10 million of them were shared. Libraries were prepared by immunoSEQ multiplex PCR; TCRdb keeps only in-frame clonotypes and omits some of them. The V and J calls and clone size come from that table; D and trimming were worked out from the DNA. The sample holds about 180,000 clones, around 80% seen once. The record originates from a study of cytomegalovirus exposure and HLA in healthy donors. Germline-derived CDR1 and CDR2 are SGHTA and FQGNSA. This CDR3 spans 13 amino acids. The V gene lost 2 bases and the J gene lost 6 bases, with 11 bases spanning the gap. Study observations and caveats: Earlier analysis looked at TCR beta V segments, and most were productive about 87% or about 30% of the time. With later analysis, a missense DCLRE1C variant became linked to TCR beta V- and J-gene trimming.

The sequence derives from a woman aged 25-40 years in good health and CMV-seronegative. Input material: PBMCs. The chain recombines TRBV7-2 with TRBJ2-7; D perhaps matches TRBD2 (5 bases). CDR3 amino acids: CASSLQRESEQYF. The DNA of the CDR3 is TGTGCCAGCAGCTTACAGAGGGAATCCGAGCAGTACTTC.